This is a list of T cell receptor beta chains from one sample in a study of cytomegalovirus exposure and HLA in healthy donors. This table comes from immunoSEQ multiplex PCR, and its TCRdb copy is limited to in-frame clones, with some not included. This table holds about 150,000 clones, more than 75% found once. Source material: PBMCs. The receptors here all came from a woman aged 35 to 49 in good health and CMV-seropositive. CDR3s leave out the opening cysteine and the closing phenylalanine or tryptophan. Not all rows give a size; the values are once, few, many and, for expanded clones, a class.

-	TRBV28	TRBJ2-7	ASRQESSYEQY
once	TRBV15	TRBJ2-7	ATSRGLWKGTGGYEQY
-	TRBV5-1	TRBJ1-4	ASSASTGAGEKLF
-	TRBV5-1	TRBJ2-2	ASRVGTGSGELF
-	TRBV14	TRBJ2-5	ASSHAGLAGVVAVETQY
-	TRBV6-1	TRBJ1-5	ASSGEYNQPQH
-	TRBV5-6	TRBJ1-3	ASSSLLLGNTIY
-	TRBV6-6	TRBJ2-1	ASSYGRDNEQF
few	TRBV6-1	TRBJ2-1	ASSPERSSYNEQF
few	TRBV19	TRBJ2-2	ASSSLRGTGELF
-	TRBV5-1	TRBJ1-2	ASSLDSPLGYGYT
-	TRBV7-2	TRBJ1-2	ASSLGRGGGYT
-	TRBV5-1	TRBJ1-1	ASSLVGGHSNTEAF
once	TRBV5-4	TRBJ2-7	ASSLLPSGSSYEQY
once	TRBV6-1	TRBJ2-3	ASSEQASTDTQY
-	TRBV25-1	TRBJ2-5	ASSEYNSWETQY
-	TRBV27	TRBJ2-7	ASGGIGQGEHEQY
once	TRBV6-5	TRBJ2-1	AVGGGREQF
-	TRBV18	TRBJ2-7	ASSQGSGTNYEQY
-	TRBV29-1	TRBJ2-5	SVEDLKGGRETQY
-	TRBV28	TRBJ2-3	ASSPSSSGISDTQY
-	TRBV5-1	TRBJ2-2	ASSGTSGTGELF